The 11 T cell receptor beta chains in this list originate from one sample, sequenced in a study of CD8+CD57+ T cells in acquired aplastic anemia. TCR beta VDJ combinations and CDR3 sequences were profiled from genomic DNA. Via MiXCR, TCRdb re-called the reads, giving one row per CDR3 protein. The data hold around 180,000 distinct CDR3 sequences, with roughly 64% observed a single time. The sequenced sample was sorted CD4+, CD8+, or CD8+CD57+ T cells (not recorded which) from PBMCs. The receptors come from a human donor with severe aplastic anemia or a healthy control (not recorded which).

The gene calls are TRBV25-1 and TRBJ2-7; 11 positions agree with TRBD1. V was clipped by 8 bases and J by 2 bases; unmatched bases: 8. The CDR3 extends over 15 amino acids. Germline V lookup: CDR1 MGHDK, CDR2 SYGVNS. CDR3 sequence reads: CASLSPGQGAYEQYF. In DNA, the CDR3 is TGTGCCAGCTTGTCTCCGGGACAGGGGGCCTACGAGCAGTACTTC.

The CDR3 nucleotides are TGTGCCAGCAGCTTTGTGCTAGCGGACGAGCAGTACTTC. Amino acid sequence: CASSFVLADEQYF. The rearrangement uses TRBV7-2 and TRBJ2-7; 7 nucleotides align to TRBD2. The J segment lost 5 bases and the V segment lost 3 bases, leaving 4 bases of the junction unmatched. Germline values: CDR1 SGHTA, CDR2 FQGNSA. The CDR3 spans 13 residues. Full variable domain (missing parts from reference TRBV7-2 and TRBJ2-7): GAGVSQSPSNKVTEKGKDVELRCDPISGHTALYWYRQSLGQGLEFLIYFQGNSAPDKSGLPSDRFSAERTGGSVSTLTIQRTQQEDSAVYLCASSFVLADEQYFGPGTRLTVT.

This clonotype was seen once. J is TRBJ2-7 and V is TRBV15; 11 nucleotides agree with TRBD2. The CDR3 is made up of 15 amino acids. The trim removed 4 bases at V and 5 bases at J, leaving 7 bases unmatched. The germline gives CDR1 LNHNV, CDR2 YYDKDF (reference sequence). CDR3 sequence (DNA): TGTGCCACCAGCATGCTAGCGGGAGGATCTAACGAGCAGTACTTC. Its translation is CATSMLAGGSNEQYF.

The chain links TRBV2 to TRBJ2-7; 10 bases are a match to TRBD1. The CDR3 length is 12 residues. J lost 5 bases, V lost 8 bases, and 3 bases had no gene match. Germline loops: CDR1 SNHLY, CDR2 FYNNEI. The CDR3 DNA reads TGTGCCAGCGCTGACAGGGGGCACGAGCAGTACTTC. Protein sequence: CASADRGHEQYF.

The chain combines TRBV10-2 with TRBJ2-7; D not resolved. Trimming removed 0 bases from V and 4 bases from J, with 7 bases in between. The length of the CDR3 is 13 residues. CDR1 WSHSY and CDR2 SAAADI come from the germline V gene. In DNA form, the CDR3 reads TGCGCCAGCAGTGAGTCGCGGAGATACGAGCAGTACTTC. Translation: CASSESRRYEQYF.

Note on this clonotype: The conserved phenylalanine or tryptophan is not found at the CDR3 terminus, so this likely reflects a read error. V is TRBV19 and J is TRBJ1-1; TRBD1 agrees at 7 bases. The CDR3 totals 17 residues. Germline loops: CDR1 LNHDA, CDR2 SQIVND (reference sequence). With V trimmed by 6 bases and J by 4 bases, 17 bases remained unmatched. CDR3 sequence: CASSDLTGTAPSTEAFS. CDR3 coding DNA: TGTGCCAGTAGCGACCTCACCGGGACAGCACCCAGCACTGAAGCTTTCTCT.

The chain links TRBV19 to TRBJ2-1; maybe TRBD2 (6 bases). The CDR3 has 13 amino acids. Trimming left V 3 bases short and J 5 bases short, with 8 bases between. Germline CDR1 and CDR2: LNHDA and SQIVND (reference sequence). CDR3 DNA sequence: TGTGCCAGTAGTATTGGCGGGGACAATGAGCAGTTCTTC. Protein sequence: CASSIGGDNEQFF.

This clonotype appeared many times. V and J are TRBV9 and TRBJ2-5, with D hard to call. CDR1 is SGDLS, CDR2 YYNGEE, per germline. The CDR3 extends over 13 amino acids. V was pared by 4 bases and J by 0 bases, with 7 bases between. CDR3 nucleotide sequence: TGTGCCAGCAGCACGCAATACCAAGAGACCCAGTACTTC. Amino acid sequence: CASSTQYQETQYF.

Worth noting for this clonotype: Here the CDR3 omits its conserved ending phenylalanine or tryptophan, so a read error is the likely source. The chain couples TRBV13 to TRBJ1-2, with D tentatively TRBD1 (5 bases). V shed 7 bases and J shed 4 bases, with 43 bases lying between them. CDR3 length: 23 amino acids. Germline values: CDR1 PRHDT, CDR2 FYEKMQ (reference sequence). Here the CDR3 reads CASKGSPRETHEVVGNIIYGYTV. The CDR3 region has the DNA TGTGCCAGCAAGGGATCCCCCAGGGAGACCCACGAGGTAGTGGGGAATATAATCTATGGCTACACCGTC.

This clonotype was seen a handful of times. The J gene is TRBJ2-7, the V gene TRBV7-9, with 7 nucleotides matching TRBD1. The V gene's germline CDR1 is SEHNR and CDR2 FQNEAQ (reference sequence). The CDR3 sequence is 14 residues long. The V gene end was trimmed by 2 bases and the J gene end by 0 bases; junction bases not matched to a gene: 1. The CDR3 coding sequence is TGTGCCAGCAGCTTACCAGGGGGCTCCTACGAGCAGTACTTC. This codes for CASSLPGGSYEQYF. Combining the CDR3 with reference TRBV7-9 and TRBJ2-7 gives the whole variable domain DTGVSQNPRHKITKRGQNVTFRCDPISEHNRLYWYRQTLGQGPEFLTYFQNEAQLEKSRLLSDRFSAERPKGSFSTLEIQRTEQGDSAMYLCASSLPGGSYEQYFGPGTRLTVT.

J is TRBJ2-7 and V is TRBV20-1; TRBD1 might be the D (7 bases). CDR1 and CDR2 (germline): DFQATT, SNEGSKA (reference sequence). V was pared by 1 base and J by 0 bases, with 16 bases between. This CDR3 is 16 amino acids long. The CDR3 sequence: CSARGADREDSYEQYF. In DNA form, the CDR3 reads TGCAGTGCTAGAGGGGCTGACAGGGAGGACTCCTACGAGCAGTACTTC.